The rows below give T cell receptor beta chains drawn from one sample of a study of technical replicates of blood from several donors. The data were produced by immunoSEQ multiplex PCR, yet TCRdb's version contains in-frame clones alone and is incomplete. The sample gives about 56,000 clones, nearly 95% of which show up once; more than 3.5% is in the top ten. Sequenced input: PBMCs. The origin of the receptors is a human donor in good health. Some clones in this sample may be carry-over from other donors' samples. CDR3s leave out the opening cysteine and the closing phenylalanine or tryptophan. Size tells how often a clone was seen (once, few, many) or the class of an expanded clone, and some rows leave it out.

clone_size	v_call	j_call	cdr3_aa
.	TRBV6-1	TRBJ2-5	ASSERERETQY
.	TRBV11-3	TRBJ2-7	ASSFPARTKGSYEQY
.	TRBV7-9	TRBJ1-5	ASSSDRERNQPQH
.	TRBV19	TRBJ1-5	ASSIGRRGYGNQPQH
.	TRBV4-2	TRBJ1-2	ASSRQDGGGYT
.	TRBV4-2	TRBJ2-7	ASSQETGSHEQY
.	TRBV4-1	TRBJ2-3	ASSLTAGYPQY
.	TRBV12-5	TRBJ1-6	ASGPGGRRPLH
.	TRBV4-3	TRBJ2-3	ASSPGTSGRDTQY
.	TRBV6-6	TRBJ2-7	ASSYSRDRASYEQY
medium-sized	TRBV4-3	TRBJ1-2	ASSPEEEGNYGYT
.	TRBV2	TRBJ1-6	ASSSTGVNNSPLH
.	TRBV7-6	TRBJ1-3	ASSLQGRSGNTIY
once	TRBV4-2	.	ASSQDQWGRGSYEQY
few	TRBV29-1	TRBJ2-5	SVDRPTGRQETQY
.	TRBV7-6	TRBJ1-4	ASSSADRKLF
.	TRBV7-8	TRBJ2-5	ASSPGIWRGGLETQY
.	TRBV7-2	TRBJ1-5	ASSFRQVQPQH
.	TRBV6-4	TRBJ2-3	ASSDSSGGALDTQY
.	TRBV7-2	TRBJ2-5	ASSFSGTSGSETQY
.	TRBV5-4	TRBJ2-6	ASSLGQANVLT
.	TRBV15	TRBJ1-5	ATSGRDRGLYSNQPQH
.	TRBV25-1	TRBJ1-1	ASSNPGHPNTEAF
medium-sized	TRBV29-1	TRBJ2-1	SVPTGTSENNEQF
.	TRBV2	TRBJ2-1	ASSVSLLRNEQF
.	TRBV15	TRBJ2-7	ATSRGLAGAYEQY
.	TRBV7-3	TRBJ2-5	ASSAGGVRETQY
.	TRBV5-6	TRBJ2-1	ASSYGQGPRGEQF
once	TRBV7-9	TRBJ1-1	ASSLDQGANTEAF
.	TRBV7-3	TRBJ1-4	ASSLKAGGKLF
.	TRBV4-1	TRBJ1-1	ASSQGTGGSYTEAF
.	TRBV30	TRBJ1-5	AWTGVGNQPQH
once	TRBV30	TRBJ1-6	AWSLLYNSPLH
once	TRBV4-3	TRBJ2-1	ASSQDHPPLGNEQF
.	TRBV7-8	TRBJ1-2	ASSPDRMNGYT
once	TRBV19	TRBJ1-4	ASSISIATNEKLF
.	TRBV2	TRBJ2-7	ASSEGLAGGSEQY
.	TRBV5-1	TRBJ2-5	ASSGGQPQETQY
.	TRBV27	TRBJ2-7	ASKGLAGDLYGYEQY
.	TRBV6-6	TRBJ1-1	ASKEGNTEAF
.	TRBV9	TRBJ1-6	ASSPGTGFNSPLH
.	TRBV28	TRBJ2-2	ASLKRGPNTGELF
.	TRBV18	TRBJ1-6	ASSLGQDRGPLH